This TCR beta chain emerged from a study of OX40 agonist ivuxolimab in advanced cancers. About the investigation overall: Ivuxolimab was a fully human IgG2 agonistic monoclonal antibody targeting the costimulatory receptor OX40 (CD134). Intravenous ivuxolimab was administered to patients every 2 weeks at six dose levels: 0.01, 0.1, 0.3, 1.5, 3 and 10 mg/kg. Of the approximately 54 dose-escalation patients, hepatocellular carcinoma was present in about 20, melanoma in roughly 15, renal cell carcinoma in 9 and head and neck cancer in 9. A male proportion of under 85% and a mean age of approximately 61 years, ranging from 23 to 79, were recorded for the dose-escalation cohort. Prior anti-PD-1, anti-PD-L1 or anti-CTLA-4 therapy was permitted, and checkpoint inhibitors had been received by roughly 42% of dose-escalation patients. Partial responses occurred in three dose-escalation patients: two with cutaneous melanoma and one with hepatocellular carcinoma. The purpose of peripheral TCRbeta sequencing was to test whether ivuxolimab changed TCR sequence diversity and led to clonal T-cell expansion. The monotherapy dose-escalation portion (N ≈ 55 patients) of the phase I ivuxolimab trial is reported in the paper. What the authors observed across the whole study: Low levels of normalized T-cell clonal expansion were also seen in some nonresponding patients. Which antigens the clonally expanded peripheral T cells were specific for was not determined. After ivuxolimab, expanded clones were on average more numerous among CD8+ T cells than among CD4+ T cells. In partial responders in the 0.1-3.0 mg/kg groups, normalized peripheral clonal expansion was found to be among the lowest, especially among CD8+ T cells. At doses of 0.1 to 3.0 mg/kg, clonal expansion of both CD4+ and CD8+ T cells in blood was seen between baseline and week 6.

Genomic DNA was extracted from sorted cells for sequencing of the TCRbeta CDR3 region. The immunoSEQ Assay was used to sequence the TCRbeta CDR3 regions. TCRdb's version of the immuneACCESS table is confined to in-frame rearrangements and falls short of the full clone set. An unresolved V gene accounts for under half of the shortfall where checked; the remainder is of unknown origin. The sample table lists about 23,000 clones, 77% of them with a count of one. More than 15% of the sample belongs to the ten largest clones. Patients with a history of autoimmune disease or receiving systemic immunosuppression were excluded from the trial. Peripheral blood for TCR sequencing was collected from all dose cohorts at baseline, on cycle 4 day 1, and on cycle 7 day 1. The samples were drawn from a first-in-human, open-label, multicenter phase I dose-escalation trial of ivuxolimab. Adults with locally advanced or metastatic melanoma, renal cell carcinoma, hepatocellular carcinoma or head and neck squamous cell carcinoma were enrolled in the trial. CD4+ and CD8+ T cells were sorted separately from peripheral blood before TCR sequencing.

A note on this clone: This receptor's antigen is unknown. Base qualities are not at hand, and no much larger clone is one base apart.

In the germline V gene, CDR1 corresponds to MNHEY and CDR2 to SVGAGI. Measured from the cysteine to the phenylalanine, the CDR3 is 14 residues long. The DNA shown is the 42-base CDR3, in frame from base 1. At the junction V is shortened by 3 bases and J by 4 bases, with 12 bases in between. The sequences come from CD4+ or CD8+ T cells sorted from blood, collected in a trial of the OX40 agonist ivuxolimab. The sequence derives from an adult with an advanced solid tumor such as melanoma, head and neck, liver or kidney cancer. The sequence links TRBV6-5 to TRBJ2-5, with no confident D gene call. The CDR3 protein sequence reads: CASSYSGRLETQYF. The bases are TGTGCCAGCAGTTATTCCGGCCGTCTAGAGACCCAGTACTTC.